These T cell receptor beta chains were read from a single sample in a study of Ad26.COV2.S vaccination and SARS-CoV-2 variants. Produced via immunoSEQ multiplex PCR; TCRdb's table is partial and in-frame only. Altogether 430,000 or so clones are present, 85% to 90% being singletons, with the ten largest covering 2.5%. The source material was peripheral blood, sampled in a trial of Ad26.COV2.S vaccine versus placebo. Receptors were obtained from a person between 18 and 65 years old who received the Ad26.COV2.S COVID-19 vaccine or a placebo. CDR3s include the opening cysteine and the closing phenylalanine or tryptophan. The order of the fields is D gene, clone size, J gene, V gene, CDR3 DNA, CDR3 protein. A D gene is named only where the DNA matches it firmly. For some rows the clone size is stated as once, few or many, or as a class when expanded; others skip it.

NA | NA | TRBJ2-2 | TRBV5-8 | TGTGCCAGCAGCTCCCCTAGGGACGGGGAGCTGTTTTTT | CASSSPRDGELFF
NA | NA | TRBJ2-7 | TRBV5-1 | TGCGCCAGCAAGCCAGGGGAATTGAGCGAGCAGTACTTC | CASKPGELSEQYF
NA | NA | TRBJ2-3 | TRBV29-1 | TGCAGCGTTGATCCTGGGGGTTTGGATACGCAGTATTTT | CSVDPGGLDTQYF
TRBD1 | once | TRBJ2-6 | TRBV2 | TGTGCCAGCAAAGGACAGGGGGCGCGTTCGGGGGCCAACGTCCTGACTTTC | CASKGQGARSGANVLTF
TRBD1 | NA | TRBJ1-6 | TRBV7-9 | TGTGCCAGCAGCTTAACCCCAGGGAGGGGGCCCCTGGATTCACCCCTCCACTTT | CASSLTPGRGPLDSPLHF
NA | NA | TRBJ1-2 | TRBV30 | TGTGCCTGGAGCCTAACGGGGATAAACTATGGCTACACCTTC | CAWSLTGINYGYTF
TRBD1 | NA | TRBJ1-1 | TRBV10-3 | TGTGCCAGTACGAGGACAGGGTGGAGGGTTGAAGTCACTGAAGCTTTCTTT | CASTRTGWRVEVTEAFF
TRBD1 | NA | TRBJ1-4 | TRBV6-2/TRBV6-3 | TGTGCCAGCAGTGACCGACAGGGGGCGAATGAAAAACTGTTTTTT | CASSDRQGANEKLFF
NA | NA | TRBJ2-7 | TRBV6-2/TRBV6-3 | TGTGCCAGCAGTTCCCGGCCCATCGAGCAGTACTTC | CASSSRPIEQYF
TRBD1 | once | TRBJ1-4 | TRBV19 | TGTGCCAGATTGTTGGAGGGGGCAATTTGTGAAAAACTGTTTTTT | CARLLEGAICEKLFF
NA | NA | TRBJ1-6 | TRBV6-5 | TGTGCCAGCAGATGGGGGGGCAACACGTATTCACCCCTCCACTTT | CASRWGGNTYSPLHF
NA | NA | TRBJ1-1 | TRBV6-5 | TGTGCCAGCCGACTTACTCAGGGGACTGAAGCTTTCTTT | CASRLTQGTEAFF
NA | NA | TRBJ2-7 | TRBV5-1 | TGCGCCAGCAGCCAAAGGACAGATACTTACGAGCAGTACTTC | CASSQRTDTYEQYF
NA | NA | TRBJ1-5 | TRBV24-1 | TGTGCCACCAGTGACAAAAGTTATCAGCCCCAGCATTTT | CATSDKSYQPQHF
TRBD1 | NA | TRBJ2-5 | TRBV9 | TGTGCCAGCAGCGTAGAGCACGGGACAGGGCAAGAGACCCAGTACTTC | CASSVEHGTGQETQYF
NA | NA | TRBJ2-3 | TRBV3-1/TRBV3-2 | TGTGCCAGCAGCCAAGAGGGCTCCGCCCCAGATACGCAGTATTTT | CASSQEGSAPDTQYF
NA | NA | TRBJ1-2 | TRBV2 | TGTGCCAGCAGTGAAGAGGGGCCAGCCGTTTATGGCTACACCTTC | CASSEEGPAVYGYTF
NA | NA | TRBJ1-2 | TRBV5-1 | TGCGCCAGCAGCTATTCGCCCAGGGAAGACTATGGCTACACCTTC | CASSYSPREDYGYTF
NA | NA | TRBJ2-1 | TRBV12-3/TRBV12-4 | TGTGCCAGCAGTTTAGCTGGTGGGAATGAGCAGTTCTTC | CASSLAGGNEQFF
NA | NA | TRBJ1-6 | TRBV10-1 | TGCGCCAGCAGTGAGCGGAGGCAGGGTTATAATTCACCCCTCCACTTT | CASSERRQGYNSPLHF
NA | NA | TRBJ2-5 | TRBV5-6 | TGTGCCAGCAGCTTTGTCAAGGCGGGCCCCGGGGAGACCCAGTACTTC | CASSFVKAGPGETQYF
NA | NA | TRBJ1-6 | TRBV5-1 | TGCGCCAGCAGCCATGGACTCAGCTCCTATAATTCACCCCTCCACTTT | CASSHGLSSYNSPLHF
NA | NA | TRBJ2-5 | TRBV3-1/TRBV3-2 | TGTGCCAGCAGTCTTTACAGGGAGACCCAGTACTTC | CASSLYRETQYF
NA | NA | TRBJ1-5 | TRBV7-3 | TGTGCCAGCAGCTTAGGCAGAAGACGTCAGCCCCAGCATTTT | CASSLGRRRQPQHF
NA | NA | TRBJ1-1 | TRBV3-1/TRBV3-2 | TGTGCCAGCAGCCCAACCACCGAAGAAAGAGACTCTCAGGGATCCTTCGTTTTT | CASSPTTEERDSQGSFVF
NA | NA | TRBJ2-5 | TRBV3-1/TRBV3-2 | TGTGCCGGACTCGATTACAGGCTAACCCAAGAGACCCAGTACTTC | CAGLDYRLTQETQYF
NA | NA | TRBJ1-4 | TRBV30 | TGTGCCTGGAGCCCGGGACTGAGTAATGAAAAACTGTTTTTT | CAWSPGLSNEKLFF
NA | NA | TRBJ2-5 | TRBV7-2 | TGTGCCAGCAGCTCATGGATCCAAGAGACCCAGTACTTC | CASSSWIQETQYF
NA | NA | TRBJ1-4 | TRBV4-2 | TGTGCCAGCAAGCTTCGAACACGGACAACTAATGAAAAACTGTTTTTT | CASKLRTRTTNEKLFF
TRBD1 | NA | TRBJ2-1 | TRBV28 | TGTGCCAGCAGTCAGGGGGCATTTGTCCGCTACAATGAGCAGTTCTTC | CASSQGAFVRYNEQFF
TRBD2 | NA | TRBJ2-3 | TRBV13 | TGTGCCAGCAGCGGCGGGACTAGCGGGGGTGTAGATACGCAGTATTTT | CASSGGTSGGVDTQYF